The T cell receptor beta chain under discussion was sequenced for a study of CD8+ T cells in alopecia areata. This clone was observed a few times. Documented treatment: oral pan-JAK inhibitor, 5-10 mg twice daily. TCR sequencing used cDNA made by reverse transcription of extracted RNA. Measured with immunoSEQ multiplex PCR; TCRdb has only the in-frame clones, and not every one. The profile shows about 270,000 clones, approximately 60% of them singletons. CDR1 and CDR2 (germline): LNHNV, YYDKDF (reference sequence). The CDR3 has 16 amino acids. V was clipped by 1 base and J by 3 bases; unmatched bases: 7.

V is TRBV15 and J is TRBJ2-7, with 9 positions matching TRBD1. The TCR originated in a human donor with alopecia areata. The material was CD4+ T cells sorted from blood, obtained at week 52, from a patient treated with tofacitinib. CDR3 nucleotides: TGTGCCACCAGCAGAGTTACCGGGACAGGGCGCTACGAGCAGTACTTC. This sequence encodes CATSRVTGTGRYEQYF.